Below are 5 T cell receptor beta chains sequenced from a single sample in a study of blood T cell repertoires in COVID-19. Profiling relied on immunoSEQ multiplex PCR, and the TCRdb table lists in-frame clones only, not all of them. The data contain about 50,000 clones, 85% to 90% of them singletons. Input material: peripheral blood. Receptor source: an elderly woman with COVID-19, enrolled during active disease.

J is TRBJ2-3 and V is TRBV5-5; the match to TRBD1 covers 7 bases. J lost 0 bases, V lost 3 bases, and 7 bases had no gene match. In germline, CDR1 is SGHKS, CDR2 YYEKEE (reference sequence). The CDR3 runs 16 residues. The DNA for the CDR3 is TGTGCCAGCAGCTCCCTCAGGGGGATTAGCACAGATACGCAGTATTTT. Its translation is CASSSLRGISTDTQYF.

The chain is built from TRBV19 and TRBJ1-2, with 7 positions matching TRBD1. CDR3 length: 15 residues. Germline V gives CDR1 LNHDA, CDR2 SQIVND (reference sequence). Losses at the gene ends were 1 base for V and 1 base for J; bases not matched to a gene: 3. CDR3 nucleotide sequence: TGTGCCAGTAGTATAGGCCGGGACAGTAACTATGGCTACACCTTC. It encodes CASSIGRDSNYGYTF.

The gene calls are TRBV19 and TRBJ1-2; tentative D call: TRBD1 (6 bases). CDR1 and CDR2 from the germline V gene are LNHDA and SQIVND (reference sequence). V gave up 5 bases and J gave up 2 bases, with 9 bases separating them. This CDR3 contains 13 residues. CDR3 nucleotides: TGTGCCAGTAGTTTGCAGGGGAACTATGGCTACACCTTC. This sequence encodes CASSLQGNYGYTF.

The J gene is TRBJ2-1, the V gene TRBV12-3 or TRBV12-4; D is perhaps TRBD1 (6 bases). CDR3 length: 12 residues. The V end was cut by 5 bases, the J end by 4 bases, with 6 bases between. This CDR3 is CASSQGYNEQFF. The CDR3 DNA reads TGTGCCAGCAGTCAGGGGTACAATGAGCAGTTCTTC.

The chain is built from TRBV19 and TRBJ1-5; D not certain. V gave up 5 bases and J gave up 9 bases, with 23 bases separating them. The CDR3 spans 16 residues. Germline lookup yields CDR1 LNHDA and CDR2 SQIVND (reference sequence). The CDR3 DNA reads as TGTGCCAGTAGTCCGCGGGGAGGCGCGAGGTGGAGGCCCCAGCATTTT. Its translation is CASSPRGGARWRPQHF.